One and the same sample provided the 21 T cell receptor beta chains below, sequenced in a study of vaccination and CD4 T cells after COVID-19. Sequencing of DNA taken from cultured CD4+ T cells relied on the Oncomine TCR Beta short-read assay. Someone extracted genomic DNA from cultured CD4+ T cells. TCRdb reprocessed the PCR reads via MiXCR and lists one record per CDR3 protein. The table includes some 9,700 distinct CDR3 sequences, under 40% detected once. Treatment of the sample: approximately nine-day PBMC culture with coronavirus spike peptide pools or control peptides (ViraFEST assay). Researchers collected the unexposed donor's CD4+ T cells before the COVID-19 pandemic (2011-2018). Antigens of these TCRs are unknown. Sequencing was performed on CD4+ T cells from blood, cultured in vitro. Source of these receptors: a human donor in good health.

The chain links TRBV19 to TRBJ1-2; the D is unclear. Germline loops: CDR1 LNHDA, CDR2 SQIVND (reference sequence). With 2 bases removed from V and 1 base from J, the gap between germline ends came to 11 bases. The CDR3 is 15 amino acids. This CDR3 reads CASSIFSAVNYGYTF. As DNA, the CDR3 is TGTGCCAGTAGTATATTTTCGGCAGTTAACTATGGCTACACCTTC.

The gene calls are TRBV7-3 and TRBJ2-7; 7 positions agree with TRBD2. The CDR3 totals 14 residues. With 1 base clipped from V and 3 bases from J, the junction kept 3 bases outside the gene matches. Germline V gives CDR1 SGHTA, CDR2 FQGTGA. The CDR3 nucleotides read TGTGCCAGCAGCTTAAGGGGGGGGGACTACGAGCAGTACTTC. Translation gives CASSLRGGDYEQYF. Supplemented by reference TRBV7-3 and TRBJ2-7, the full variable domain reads GAGVSQTPSNKVTEKGKYVELRCDPISGHTALYWYRQSLGQGPEFLIYFQGTGAADDSGLPNDRFFAVRPEGSVSTLKIQRTERGDSAVYLCASSLRGGDYEQYFGPGTRLTVT.

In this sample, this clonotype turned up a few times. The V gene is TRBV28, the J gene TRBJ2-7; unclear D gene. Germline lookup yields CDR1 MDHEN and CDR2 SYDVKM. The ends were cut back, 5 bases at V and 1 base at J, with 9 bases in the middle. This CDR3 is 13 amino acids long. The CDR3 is CASSLSWSYEQYF. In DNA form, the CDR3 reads TGTGCCAGCAGTCTCTCATGGTCCTACGAGCAGTACTTC.

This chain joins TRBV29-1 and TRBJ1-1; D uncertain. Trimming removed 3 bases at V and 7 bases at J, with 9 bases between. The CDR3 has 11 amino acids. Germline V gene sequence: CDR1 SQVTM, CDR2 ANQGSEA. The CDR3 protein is CSVERHSEAFF. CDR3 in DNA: TGCAGCGTTGAGAGACATAGTGAAGCTTTCTTT.

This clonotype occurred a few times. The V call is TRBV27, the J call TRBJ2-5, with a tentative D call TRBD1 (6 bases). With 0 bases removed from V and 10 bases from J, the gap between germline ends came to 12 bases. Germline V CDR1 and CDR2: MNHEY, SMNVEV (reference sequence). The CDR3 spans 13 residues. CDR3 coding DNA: TGTGCCAGCAGTTTATCGGGGGCCCTGAGCCAGTACTTC. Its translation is CASSLSGALSQYF.

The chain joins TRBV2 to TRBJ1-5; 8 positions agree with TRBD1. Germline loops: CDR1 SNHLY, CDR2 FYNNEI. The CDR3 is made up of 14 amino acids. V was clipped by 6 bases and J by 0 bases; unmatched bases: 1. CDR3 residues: CASRDRVSNQPQHF. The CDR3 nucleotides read TGTGCCAGCAGGGACAGGGTTAGCAATCAGCCCCAGCATTTT.

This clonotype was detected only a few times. CDR3 nucleotide sequence: TGTGCCAGCAGCCAAGTACAGTCTAGTGGCTACACCTTC. Protein product: CASSQVQSSGYTF. The rearrangement joins TRBV14 to TRBJ1-2; no reliable D call. CDR1 is SGHDN, CDR2 FVKESK, per germline. The CDR3 runs to 13 residues. With 1 base removed from V and 7 bases from J, the gap between germline ends came to 10 bases.

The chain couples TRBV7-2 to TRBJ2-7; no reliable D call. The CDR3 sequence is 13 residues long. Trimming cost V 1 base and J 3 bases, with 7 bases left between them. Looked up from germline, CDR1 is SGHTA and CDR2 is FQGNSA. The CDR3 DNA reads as TGTGCCAGCAGCTTAGTGGCTTACTACGAGCAGTACTTC. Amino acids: CASSLVAYYEQYF.

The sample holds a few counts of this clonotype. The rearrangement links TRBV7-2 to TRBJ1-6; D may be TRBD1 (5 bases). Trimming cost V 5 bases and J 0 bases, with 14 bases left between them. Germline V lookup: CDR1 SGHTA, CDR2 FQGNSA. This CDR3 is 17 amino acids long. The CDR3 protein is CASSPAGGSSYNSPLHF. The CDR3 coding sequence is TGTGCCAGCAGCCCGGCGGGGGGGAGCTCCTATAATTCACCCCTCCACTTT.

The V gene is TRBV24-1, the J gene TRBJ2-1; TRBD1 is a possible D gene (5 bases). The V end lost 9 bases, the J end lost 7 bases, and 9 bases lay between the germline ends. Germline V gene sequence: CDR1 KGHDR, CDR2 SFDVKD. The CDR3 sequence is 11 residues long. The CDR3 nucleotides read TGTGCCACCCAGAGACAGAATGAGCAGTTCTTC. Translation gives CATQRQNEQFF.

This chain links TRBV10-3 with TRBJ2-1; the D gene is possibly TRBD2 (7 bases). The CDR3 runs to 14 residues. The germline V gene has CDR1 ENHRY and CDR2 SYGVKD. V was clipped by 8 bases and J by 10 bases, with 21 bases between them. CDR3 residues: CAIRGGGSGREQFF. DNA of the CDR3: TGTGCCATCCGGGGAGGGGGTTCAGGGAGAGAGCAGTTCTTC.

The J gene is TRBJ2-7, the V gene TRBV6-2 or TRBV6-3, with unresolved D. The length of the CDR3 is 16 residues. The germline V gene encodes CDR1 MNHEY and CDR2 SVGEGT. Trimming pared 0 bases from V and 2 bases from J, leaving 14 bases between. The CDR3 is CASSYSALPRPYEQYF. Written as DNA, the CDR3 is TGTGCCAGCAGTTACTCAGCCTTACCGAGGCCCTACGAGCAGTACTTC.

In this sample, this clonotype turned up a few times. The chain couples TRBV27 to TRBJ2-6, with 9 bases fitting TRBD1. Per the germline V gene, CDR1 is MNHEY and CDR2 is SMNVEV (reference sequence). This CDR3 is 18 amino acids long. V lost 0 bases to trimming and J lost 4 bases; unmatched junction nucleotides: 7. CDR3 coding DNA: TGTGCCAGCAGTTTATCAACAGGGGGCTCGTCGGGGGCCAACGTCCTGACTTTC. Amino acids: CASSLSTGGSSGANVLTF.

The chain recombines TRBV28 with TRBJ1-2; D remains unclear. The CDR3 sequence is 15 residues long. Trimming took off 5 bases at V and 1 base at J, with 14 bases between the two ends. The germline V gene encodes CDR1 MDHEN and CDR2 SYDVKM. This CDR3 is CASSTPGEGNYGYTF. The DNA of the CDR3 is TGTGCCAGCAGTACCCCCGGGGAGGGTAACTATGGCTACACCTTC.

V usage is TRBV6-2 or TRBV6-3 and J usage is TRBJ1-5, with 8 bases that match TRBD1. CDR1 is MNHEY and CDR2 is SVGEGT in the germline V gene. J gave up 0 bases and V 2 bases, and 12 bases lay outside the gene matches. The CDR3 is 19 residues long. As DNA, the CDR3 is TGTGCCAGCAGTTACGCAAGGACAGGGAAAAGTTATAGCAATCAGCCCCAGCATTTT. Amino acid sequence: CASSYARTGKSYSNQPQHF.

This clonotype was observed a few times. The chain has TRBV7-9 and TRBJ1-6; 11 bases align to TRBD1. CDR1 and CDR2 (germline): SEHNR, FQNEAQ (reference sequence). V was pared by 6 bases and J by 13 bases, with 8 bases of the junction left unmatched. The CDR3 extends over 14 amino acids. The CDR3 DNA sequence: TGTGCCAGCAGATCCGGGACAGGGGGGTCTCCCCTCCACTTT. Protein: CASRSGTGGSPLHF.

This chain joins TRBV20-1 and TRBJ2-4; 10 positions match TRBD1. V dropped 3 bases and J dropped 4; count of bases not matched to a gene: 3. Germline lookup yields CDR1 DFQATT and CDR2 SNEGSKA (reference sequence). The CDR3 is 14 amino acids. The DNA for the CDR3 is TGCAGTGCTAGGGGACAGGGGCTAAAAAACATTCAGTACTTC. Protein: CSARGQGLKNIQYF.

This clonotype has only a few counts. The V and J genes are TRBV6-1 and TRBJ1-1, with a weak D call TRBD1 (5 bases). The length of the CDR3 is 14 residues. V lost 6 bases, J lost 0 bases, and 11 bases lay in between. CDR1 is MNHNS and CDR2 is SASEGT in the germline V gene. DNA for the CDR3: TGTGCCAGCAGAGTAGACAGCATGAACACTGAAGCTTTCTTT. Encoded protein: CASRVDSMNTEAFF.

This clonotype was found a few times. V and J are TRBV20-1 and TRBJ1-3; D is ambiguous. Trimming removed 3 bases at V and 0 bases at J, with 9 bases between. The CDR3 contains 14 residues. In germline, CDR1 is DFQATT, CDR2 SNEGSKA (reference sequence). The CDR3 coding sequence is TGCAGTGCTAGTGATCGGGGCTCTGGAAACACCATATATTTT. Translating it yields CSASDRGSGNTIYF.

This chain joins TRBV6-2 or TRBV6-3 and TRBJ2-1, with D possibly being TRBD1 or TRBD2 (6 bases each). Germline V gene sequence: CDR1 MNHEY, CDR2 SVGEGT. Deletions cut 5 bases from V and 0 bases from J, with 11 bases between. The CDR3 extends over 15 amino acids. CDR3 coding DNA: TGTGCCAGCAGTCCTCGGGGGCCCTCCTACAATGAGCAGTTCTTC. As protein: CASSPRGPSYNEQFF.

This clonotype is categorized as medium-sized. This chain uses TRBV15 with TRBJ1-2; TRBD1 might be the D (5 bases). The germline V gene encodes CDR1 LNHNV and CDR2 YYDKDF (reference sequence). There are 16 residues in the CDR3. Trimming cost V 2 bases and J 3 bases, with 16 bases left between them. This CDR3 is CATSRRLGRGDYGYTF. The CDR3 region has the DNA TGTGCCACCAGCAGACGCCTAGGGCGGGGGGACTATGGCTACACCTTC.